This entry lists 9 T cell receptor beta chains sequenced from one sample in a study of blood T cell repertoires in COVID-19. Only in-frame clones appear in the TCRdb table, and some are missing; sequencing was by immunoSEQ multiplex PCR. The table lists over 45,000 clones, about 76% of them singletons. The specimen sequenced was peripheral blood. The receptors were gathered from a man in his fifties with active or convalescent COVID-19.

V usage is TRBV6-1 and J usage is TRBJ1-6, with D uncertain. The V gene lost 3 bases and the J gene lost 4 bases, with 13 bases spanning the gap. The CDR3 consists of 16 residues. The germline CDR1 and CDR2 sequences are MNHNS and SASEGT. In nucleotides, the CDR3 is TGTGCCAGCAGTGACGATCCCGGGAAGTATAATTCACCCCTCCACTTT. Protein: CASSDDPGKYNSPLHF.

Only a few counts were recorded for this clone. V is TRBV5-6 and J is TRBJ1-3; D remains unclear. Deletions cut 6 bases from V and 0 bases from J, with 10 bases between. Germline CDR1 is SGHDT and CDR2 is YYEEEE. The CDR3 contains 14 residues. CDR3: CASNRQDSGNTIYF. The CDR3 nucleotides are TGTGCCAGCAACCGGCAGGACTCTGGAAACACCATATATTTT.

This rearrangement joins TRBV29-1 to TRBJ1-1; D uncertain. Looked up from germline, CDR1 is SQVTM and CDR2 is ANQGSEA. The CDR3 is 13 residues long. Deletions cut 3 bases from V and 1 base from J, with 9 bases between. This chain's CDR3 is CSVEVVRNTEAFF. DNA for the CDR3: TGCAGCGTTGAGGTGGTGAGGAACACTGAAGCTTTCTTT.

The chain recombines TRBV19 with TRBJ2-3, with 9 nucleotides matching TRBD1. This CDR3 spans 14 amino acids. Looked up from germline, CDR1 is LNHDA and CDR2 is SQIVND (reference sequence). Trimming at V came to 7 bases and at J to 6 bases, leaving 8 bases not matched to a gene. CDR3 nucleotide sequence: TGTGCCAGTACCCGAACAGGGGGCATGGATACGCAGTATTTT. Translation: CASTRTGGMDTQYF.

V gene TRBV20-1 combines with J gene TRBJ2-1, with D possibly matching TRBD2 (6 bases). V lost 5 bases and J lost 12, with 14 bases in between. This CDR3 contains 11 residues. The V gene's germline CDR1 is DFQATT and CDR2 SNEGSKA (reference sequence). For the CDR3, the DNA is TGCAGTGCTGGTGGACCCGGGGGGCAGTTCTTC. It yields the protein CSAGGPGGQFF.

This chain joins TRBV9 and TRBJ1-6; 7 positions agree with TRBD1. The length of the CDR3 is 16 residues. Trimming took 0 bases from V and 7 from J; bases not matched to a gene: 7. Germline V gives CDR1 SGDLS, CDR2 YYNGEE. The CDR3 DNA is TGTGCCAGCAGCGTAGGGAAGGGGGCCGGGAATTCACCCCTCCACTTT. Protein product: CASSVGKGAGNSPLHF.

This clone showed up just once. The V gene is TRBV18, the J gene TRBJ2-2; 7 bases are a match to TRBD1. Germline V gene lookup returns CDR1 KGHSH and CDR2 LQKENI. With 6 bases clipped from V and 1 base from J, the junction kept 5 bases outside the gene matches. CDR3 length: 15 residues. The CDR3 region has the DNA TGTGCCAGCTCTCTCGGACAGGAGAACACCGGGGAGCTGTTTTTT. Translated: CASSLGQENTGELFF. Together with reference TRBV18 and TRBJ2-2, the CDR3 gives the full variable domain: NAGVMQNPRHLVRRRGQEARLRCSPMKGHSHVYWYRQLPEEGLKFMVYLQKENIIDESGMPKERFSAEFPKEGPSILRIQQVVRGDSAAYFCASSLGQENTGELFFGEGSRLTVL.

This chain links TRBV6-5 with TRBJ1-2, with TRBD1 matching over 7 bases. Trimming cost V 7 bases and J 4 bases; bases outside gene matches: 12. This CDR3 has 15 residues. CDR1 and CDR2 (germline): MNHEY, SVGAGI. The CDR3 sequence: CASKLEGAGGYGYTF. In DNA, the CDR3 is TGTGCCAGCAAACTGGAGGGGGCAGGGGGCTATGGCTACACCTTC.

The gene calls are TRBV7-2 and TRBJ2-7; 8 nucleotides match TRBD2. V shed 1 base and J 5 bases; nucleotides not matched to a gene: 7. In germline, CDR1 is SGHTA, CDR2 FQGNSA. The length of the CDR3 is 15 residues. For the CDR3, the DNA is TGTGCCAGCAGCTTAGTAGGACTAGCCGCCGACGAGCAGTACTTC. It is translated as CASSLVGLAADEQYF.